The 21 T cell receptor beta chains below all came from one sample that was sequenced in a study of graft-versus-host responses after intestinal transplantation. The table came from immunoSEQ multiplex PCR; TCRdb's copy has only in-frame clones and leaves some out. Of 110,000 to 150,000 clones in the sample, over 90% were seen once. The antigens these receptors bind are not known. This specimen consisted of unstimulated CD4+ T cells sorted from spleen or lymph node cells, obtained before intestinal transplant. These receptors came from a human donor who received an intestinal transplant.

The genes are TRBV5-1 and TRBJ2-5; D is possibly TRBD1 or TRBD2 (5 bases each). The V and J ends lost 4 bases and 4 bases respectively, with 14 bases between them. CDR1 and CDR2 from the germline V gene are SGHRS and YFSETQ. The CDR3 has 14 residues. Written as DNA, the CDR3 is TGCGCCAGCAGCCCACATGGGGGTGGAGAGACCCAGTACTTC. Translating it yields CASSPHGGGETQYF.

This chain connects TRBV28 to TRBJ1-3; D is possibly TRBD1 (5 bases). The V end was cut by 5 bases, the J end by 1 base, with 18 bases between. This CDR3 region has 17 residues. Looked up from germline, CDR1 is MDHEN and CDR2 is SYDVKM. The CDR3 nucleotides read TGTGCCAGCAGTCCACCCGGGGGTAAGGTTTCTGGAAACACCATATATTTT. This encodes CASSPPGGKVSGNTIYF.

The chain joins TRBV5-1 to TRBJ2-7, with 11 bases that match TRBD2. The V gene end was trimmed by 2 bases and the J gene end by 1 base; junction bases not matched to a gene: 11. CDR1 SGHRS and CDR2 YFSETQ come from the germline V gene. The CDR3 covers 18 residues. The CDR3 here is CASSFMLPGLAESYEQYF. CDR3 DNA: TGCGCCAGCAGCTTCATGCTCCCGGGACTAGCGGAGTCCTACGAGCAGTACTTC.

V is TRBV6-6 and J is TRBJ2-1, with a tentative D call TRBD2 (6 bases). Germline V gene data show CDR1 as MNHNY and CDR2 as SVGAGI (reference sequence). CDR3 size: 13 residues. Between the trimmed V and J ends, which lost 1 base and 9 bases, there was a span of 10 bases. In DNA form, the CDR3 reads TGTGCCAGCAGTTACTTGGACGGGAGTGAGCAGTTCTTC. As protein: CASSYLDGSEQFF.

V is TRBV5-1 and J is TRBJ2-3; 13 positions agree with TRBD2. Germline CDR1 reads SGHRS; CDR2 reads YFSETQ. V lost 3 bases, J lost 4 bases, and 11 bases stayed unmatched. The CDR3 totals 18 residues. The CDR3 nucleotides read TGCGCCAGCAGCTCAGGACTAGCGGGAGCCTCCAGCGCAGATACGCAGTATTTT. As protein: CASSSGLAGASSADTQYF.

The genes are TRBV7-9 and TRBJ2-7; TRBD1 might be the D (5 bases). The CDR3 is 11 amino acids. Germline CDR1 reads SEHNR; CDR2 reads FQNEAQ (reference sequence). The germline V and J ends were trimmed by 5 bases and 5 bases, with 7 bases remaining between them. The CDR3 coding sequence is TGTGCCAGCAGCCCGACAGACGAGCAGTACTTC. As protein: CASSPTDEQYF.

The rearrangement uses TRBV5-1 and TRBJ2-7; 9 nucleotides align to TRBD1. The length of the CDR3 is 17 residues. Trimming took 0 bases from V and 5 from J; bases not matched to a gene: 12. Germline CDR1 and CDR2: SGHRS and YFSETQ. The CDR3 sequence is CASSLAPPGTGLNEQYF. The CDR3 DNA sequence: TGCGCCAGCAGCTTGGCCCCCCCCGGGACAGGGTTGAACGAGCAGTACTTC.

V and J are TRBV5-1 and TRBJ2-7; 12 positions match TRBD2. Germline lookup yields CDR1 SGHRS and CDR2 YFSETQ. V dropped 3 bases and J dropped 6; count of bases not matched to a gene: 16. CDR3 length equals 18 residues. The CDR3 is CASSWPRLAGGAAFEQYF. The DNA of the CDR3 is TGCGCCAGCAGCTGGCCGAGGCTAGCGGGAGGGGCCGCATTCGAGCAGTACTTC.

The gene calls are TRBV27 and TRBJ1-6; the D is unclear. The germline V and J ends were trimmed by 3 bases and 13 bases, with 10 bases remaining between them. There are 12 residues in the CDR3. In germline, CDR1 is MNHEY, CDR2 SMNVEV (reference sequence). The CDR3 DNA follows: TGTGCCAGCAGTTTTTCACCGGGGCCCCTCCACTTT. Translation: CASSFSPGPLHF.

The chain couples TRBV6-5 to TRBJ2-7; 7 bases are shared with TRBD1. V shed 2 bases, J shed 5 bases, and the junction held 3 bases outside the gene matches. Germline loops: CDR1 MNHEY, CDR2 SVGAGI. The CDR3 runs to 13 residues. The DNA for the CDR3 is TGTGCCAGCAGTTACGTTGGACAGGACGAGCAGTACTTC. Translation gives CASSYVGQDEQYF.

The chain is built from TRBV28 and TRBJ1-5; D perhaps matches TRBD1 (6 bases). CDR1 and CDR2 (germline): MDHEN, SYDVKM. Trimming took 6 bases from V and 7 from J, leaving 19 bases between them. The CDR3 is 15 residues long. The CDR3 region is CASRLHGTGYQPQHF. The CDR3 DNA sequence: TGTGCCAGCAGATTACACGGCACAGGGTACCAGCCCCAGCATTTT.

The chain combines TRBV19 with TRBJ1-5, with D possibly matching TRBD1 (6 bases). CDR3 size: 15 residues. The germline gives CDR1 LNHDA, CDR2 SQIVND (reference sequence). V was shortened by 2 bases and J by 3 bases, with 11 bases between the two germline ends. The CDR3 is CASSINRVDNQPQHF. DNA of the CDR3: TGTGCCAGTAGTATAAACAGGGTAGACAATCAGCCCCAGCATTTT. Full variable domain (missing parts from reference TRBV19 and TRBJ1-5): DGGITQSPKYLFRKEGQNVTLSCEQNLNHDAMYWYRQDPGQGLRLIYYSQIVNDFQKGDIAEGYSVSREKKESFPLTVTSAQKNPTAFYLCASSINRVDNQPQHFGDGTRLSIL.

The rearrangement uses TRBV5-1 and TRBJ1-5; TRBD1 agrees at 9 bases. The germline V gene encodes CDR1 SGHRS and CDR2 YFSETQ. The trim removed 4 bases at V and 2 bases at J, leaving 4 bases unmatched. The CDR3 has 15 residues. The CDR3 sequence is CASSRTGDGNQPQHF. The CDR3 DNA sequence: TGCGCCAGCAGCCGGACAGGGGACGGCAATCAGCCCCAGCATTTT.

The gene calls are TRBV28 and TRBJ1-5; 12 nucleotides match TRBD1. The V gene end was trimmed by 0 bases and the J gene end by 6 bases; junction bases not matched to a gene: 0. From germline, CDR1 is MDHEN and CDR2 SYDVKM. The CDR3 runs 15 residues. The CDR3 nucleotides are TGTGCCAGCAGTTTATGGGGACAGGGGGCTCAGCCCCAGCATTTT. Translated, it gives CASSLWGQGAQPQHF.

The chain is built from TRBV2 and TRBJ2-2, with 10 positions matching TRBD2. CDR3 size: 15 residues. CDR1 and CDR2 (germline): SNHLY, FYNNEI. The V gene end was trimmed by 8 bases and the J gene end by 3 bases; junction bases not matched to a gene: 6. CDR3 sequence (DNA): TGTGCCAGCGGAAGGACTAGCGGATACACCGGGGAGCTGTTTTTT. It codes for CASGRTSGYTGELFF.

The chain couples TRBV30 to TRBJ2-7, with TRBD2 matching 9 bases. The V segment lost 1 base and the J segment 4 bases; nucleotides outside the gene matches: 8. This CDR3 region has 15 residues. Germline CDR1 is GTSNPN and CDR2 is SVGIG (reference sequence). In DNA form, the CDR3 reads TGTGCCTGGAGTGGGGGTAGCGGGAGCAAGTACGAGCAGTACTTC. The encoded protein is CAWSGGSGSKYEQYF.

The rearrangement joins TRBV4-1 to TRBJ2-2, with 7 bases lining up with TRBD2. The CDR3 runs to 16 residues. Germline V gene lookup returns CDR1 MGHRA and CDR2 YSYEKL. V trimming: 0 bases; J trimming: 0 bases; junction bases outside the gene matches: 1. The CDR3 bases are TGCGCCAGCAGCCAAGAAGCGGGATCGAACACCGGGGAGCTGTTTTTT. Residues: CASSQEAGSNTGELFF.

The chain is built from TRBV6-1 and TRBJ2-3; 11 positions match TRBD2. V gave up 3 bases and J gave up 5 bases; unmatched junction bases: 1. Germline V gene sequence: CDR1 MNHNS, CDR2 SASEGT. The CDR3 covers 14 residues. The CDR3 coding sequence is TGTGCCAGCAGTGATGGGACTAGCGGAGATACGCAGTATTTT. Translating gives CASSDGTSGDTQYF.

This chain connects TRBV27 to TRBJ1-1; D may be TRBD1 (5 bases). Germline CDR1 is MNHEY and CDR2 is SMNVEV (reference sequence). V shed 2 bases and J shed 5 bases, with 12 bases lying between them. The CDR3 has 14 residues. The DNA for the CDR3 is TGTGCCAGCAGTTTAGGGGGGGTCGGGACTGAAGCTTTCTTT. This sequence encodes CASSLGGVGTEAFF.

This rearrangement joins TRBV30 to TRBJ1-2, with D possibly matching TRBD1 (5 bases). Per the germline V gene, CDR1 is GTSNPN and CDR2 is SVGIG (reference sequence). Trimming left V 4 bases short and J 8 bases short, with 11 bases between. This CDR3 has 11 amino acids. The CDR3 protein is CAWNQGLGYTF. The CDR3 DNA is TGTGCCTGGAATCAGGGACTGGGCTACACCTTC.

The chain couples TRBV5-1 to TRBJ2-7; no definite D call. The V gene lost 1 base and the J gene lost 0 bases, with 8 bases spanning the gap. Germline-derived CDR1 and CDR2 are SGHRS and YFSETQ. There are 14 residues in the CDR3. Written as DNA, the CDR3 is TGCGCCAGCAGCTTGAATCAGAACTCCTACGAGCAGTACTTC. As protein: CASSLNQNSYEQYF.